This T cell receptor beta chain stems from a study of blood T cell repertoires in COVID-19. Worth noting for this clone: Other DNA sequences in this sample translate to the same CDR3.

Original handling: Cell counts per sample came from amplifying reference gene primers. The table came from immunoSEQ multiplex PCR; TCRdb's copy has only in-frame clones and leaves some out. V and J calls and clone size are given by that table; D and trimming were obtained from the DNA. This table has under 300,000 clones, around 90% appearing once. V was pared by 1 base and J by 2 bases, with 6 bases between. This CDR3 is 12 amino acids long. CDR1 and CDR2 from the germline V gene are SQVTM and ANQGSEA. This chain connects TRBV29-1 to TRBJ2-7; tentative D call: TRBD1 (5 bases). The material sequenced was peripheral blood. This TCR came from a woman aged 60-70 years with COVID-19, enrolled during active disease. The DNA of the CDR3 is TGCAGCGTTGAAGGGGGCGCCTACGAGCAGTACTTC. It encodes CSVEGGAYEQYF.